Following are 7 T cell receptor beta chains from one sample sequenced in a study of blood T cell repertoires in COVID-19. Sequencing was performed with immunoSEQ multiplex PCR; in TCRdb, only in-frame clones are kept and a portion is missing. The data contain approximately 300,000 clones, 70% to 90% of them singletons. The sample consisted of PBMCs or T cells enriched from blood (not recorded which). All receptors derive from a woman between 18 and 29 years old who had recovered from COVID-19.

The chain employs TRBV10-3 and TRBJ2-2; a possible D gene is TRBD2 (6 bases). Trimming shortened V by 5 bases and J by 4 bases, and 8 bases separated the two germline ends. Looked up from germline, CDR1 is ENHRY and CDR2 is SYGVKD. CDR3 length: 13 residues. This CDR3 reads CAISRAGTGELFF. CDR3 DNA sequence: TGTGCCATCAGTAGAGCGGGCACCGGGGAGCTGTTTTTT.

This clone came up once. This chain uses TRBV24-1 with TRBJ2-1; 9 nucleotides line up with TRBD1. The CDR3 runs 17 residues. With 4 bases clipped from V and 1 base from J, the junction kept 7 bases outside the gene matches. Germline V gives CDR1 KGHDR, CDR2 SFDVKD. CDR3 sequence (DNA): TGTGCCACCAGTGAACAACCGGGACAGGGTTCCTACAATGAGCAGTTCTTC. It yields the protein CATSEQPGQGSYNEQFF.

This chain uses TRBV7-9 with TRBJ2-1; 12 nucleotides align to TRBD2. Per germline, CDR1 SEHNR and CDR2 FQNEAQ (reference sequence). The CDR3 spans 17 residues. The V gene end was trimmed by 0 bases and the J gene end by 7 bases; junction bases not matched to a gene: 7. The CDR3 sequence is CASSLATTSGRRNEQFF. In DNA, the CDR3 is TGTGCCAGCAGCTTAGCGACAACTAGCGGGAGGCGAAATGAGCAGTTCTTC. Together with reference TRBV7-9 and TRBJ2-1, the CDR3 gives the full variable domain: DTGVSQNPRHKITKRGQNVTFRCDPISEHNRLYWYRQTLGQGPEFLTYFQNEAQLEKSRLLSDRFSAERPKGSFSTLEIQRTEQGDSAMYLCASSLATTSGRRNEQFFGPGTRLTVL.

This chain uses TRBV19 with TRBJ1-2, with TRBD1 matching over 7 bases. The CDR3 length is 15 residues. The germline CDR1 and CDR2 sequences are LNHDA and SQIVND (reference sequence). V trimming: 2 bases; J trimming: 2 bases; junction bases outside the gene matches: 5. The CDR3 is CASSILLTGNYGYTF. The DNA of the CDR3 is TGTGCCAGTAGTATACTATTGACAGGGAACTATGGCTACACCTTC.

The chain combines TRBV19 with TRBJ2-1, with D possibly matching TRBD2 (6 bases). Germline values: CDR1 LNHDA, CDR2 SQIVND (reference sequence). The CDR3 is 16 residues long. The V gene lost 5 bases and the J gene lost 2 bases, with 16 bases spanning the gap. CDR3 bases: TGTGCCAGTAGTGGGTGGGATAGCGGCACCTACAATGAGCAGTTCTTC. It translates to CASSGWDSGTYNEQFF.

The chain joins TRBV5-4 to TRBJ1-1; maybe TRBD1 (5 bases). Trimming took 4 bases from V and 4 from J, leaving 11 bases between them. CDR1 and CDR2 (germline): SGHNT, YYREEE (reference sequence). This CDR3 has 13 amino acids. CDR3 sequence: CASSQGAATEAFF. The CDR3 DNA reads TGTGCCAGCAGCCAAGGGGCGGCCACTGAAGCTTTCTTT.

The chain joins TRBV5-1 to TRBJ1-2; 7 bases align to TRBD1. The length of the CDR3 is 15 residues. Germline CDR1 reads SGHRS; CDR2 reads YFSETQ. The trim removed 4 bases at V and 4 bases at J, leaving 10 bases unmatched. The CDR3 sequence is CASSPGQTEAYGYTF. The CDR3 nucleotides read TGCGCCAGCAGCCCGGGACAGACTGAGGCCTATGGCTACACCTTC.